One sample yielded the 16 T cell receptor beta chains listed below, sequenced in a study of regulatory T cells in long-lasting Graves disease. Combining iRepertoire HTBI primers with Arm-PCR of CDR3 regions, the authors built TCR beta libraries. Each CDR3 protein is one row after TCRdb ran MiXCR on the multiplex PCR reads. The sample has roughly 500,000 distinct CDR3 sequences; around an eighth are singletons. Time point reported: newly diagnosed GD, antithyroid drugs for less than 3 months. With RNA extracted from PBMCs as input, the TCR library was made. This same sample was also part of a study on T cells in Graves' hyperthyroidism and ophthalmopathy.

The input for sequencing was peripheral blood mononuclear cells (PBMCs), taken at new diagnosis, from a patient treated with antithyroid drugs. Receptor source: a man younger than 45 with Graves disease.

This clonotype occurred many times. CDR3 in DNA: TGCGCCAGCAGCTTCGGGGGCGGGTCCACTGAAGCTTTCTTT. This sequence encodes CASSFGGGSTEAFF. The rearrangement uses TRBV5-1 and TRBJ1-1; TRBD1 might be the D (6 bases). Germline lookup yields CDR1 SGHRS and CDR2 YFSETQ. V lost 2 bases and J 4 bases, leaving 12 bases between the germline ends. CDR3 length: 14 residues.

The table lists this clonotype with many counts. V usage is TRBV12-3 or TRBV12-4 and J usage is TRBJ2-5; 9 positions agree with TRBD1. The CDR3 spans 15 residues. Losses at the gene ends were 5 bases for V and 2 bases for J; bases not matched to a gene: 6. Written as DNA, the CDR3 is TGTGCCAGCAGTCAACCGACAGGGGGGCAAGAGACCCAGTACTTC. Its protein is CASSQPTGGQETQYF.

This clonotype was counted ten times or more. V gene TRBV2 combines with J gene TRBJ2-7; a possible D gene is TRBD2 (5 bases). The CDR3 loop spans 15 amino acids. CDR1 is SNHLY, CDR2 FYNNEI, per germline. V was shortened by 6 bases and J by 0 bases, with 15 bases between the two germline ends. In nucleotides, the CDR3 is TGTGCCAGCAGGGTTGGACTCCTCTCCTCCTACGAGCAGTACTTC. Residues: CASRVGLLSSYEQYF.

This clonotype has only a few counts. CDR3 region: CASSPQTGPGGTQYF. CDR3 nucleotides: TGTGCCAGCAGCCCTCAGACAGGCCCGGGAGGTACGCAGTATTTT. The chain combines TRBV9 with TRBJ2-3, with D possibly being TRBD2 (7 bases). The V end was cut by 4 bases, the J end by 8 bases, with 20 bases between. Germline V gene sequence: CDR1 SGDLS, CDR2 YYNGEE. CDR3 length: 15 residues.

There are many counts of this clonotype. V usage is TRBV19 and J usage is TRBJ1-2; D ambiguous. Trimming shortened V by 6 bases and J by 3 bases, and 11 bases separated the two germline ends. The length of the CDR3 is 13 residues. Germline V gives CDR1 LNHDA, CDR2 SQIVND (reference sequence). The CDR3 reads CASSQVRDYGYTF. CDR3 bases: TGTGCCAGTAGCCAAGTAAGGGACTATGGCTACACCTTC.

This clonotype was seen only a few times. The chain combines TRBV7-9 with TRBJ1-1; D may be TRBD1 (5 bases). The V gene lost 3 bases and the J gene lost 4 bases, with 12 bases spanning the gap. The CDR3 length is 14 residues. The germline CDR1 and CDR2 sequences are SEHNR and FQNEAQ (reference sequence). CDR3 coding DNA: TGTGCCAGCAGCTTGACCGCGAGGGGCACTGAAGCTTTCTTT. Residues: CASSLTARGTEAFF.

This clonotype was picked up a small number of times. V and J are TRBV20-1 and TRBJ2-2; D gene ambiguous. This CDR3 is built from 11 residues. Germline V CDR1 and CDR2: DFQATT, SNEGSKA (reference sequence). V lost 5 bases and J 6 bases, leaving 7 bases between the germline ends. CDR3 protein: CSAGRAGELFF. In DNA form, the CDR3 reads TGCAGTGCTGGAAGGGCCGGGGAGCTGTTTTTT.

This clonotype was seen many times. The CDR3, as DNA: TGTGCCATCAGTGAGGGACCCAGCTCCTACGAGCAGTACTTC. The encoded protein is CAISEGPSSYEQYF. V usage is TRBV10-3 and J usage is TRBJ2-7, with unresolved D. The CDR3 covers 14 residues. CDR1 and CDR2 (germline): ENHRY, SYGVKD. V shed 2 bases and J shed 0 bases, with 8 bases lying between them.

The sample holds many counts of this clonotype. The V and J genes are TRBV29-1 and TRBJ2-3; 10 bases are a match to TRBD1. The germline V gene encodes CDR1 SQVTM and CDR2 ANQGSEA. Unmatched junction bases numbered 6, after V lost 7 bases and J lost 2 bases. The CDR3 sequence is 14 residues long. CDR3 sequence: CSGQTGGFTDTQYF. Here the CDR3 DNA reads TGCAGCGGCCAGACAGGGGGCTTCACAGATACGCAGTATTTT.

The table lists this clonotype with many counts. The chain couples TRBV20-1 to TRBJ2-2; D is unclear. The CDR3 contains 15 residues. V lost 1 base to trimming and J lost 1 base, with 10 bases between them. Germline V gene data show CDR1 as DFQATT and CDR2 as SNEGSKA (reference sequence). The DNA of the CDR3 is TGCAGTGCTAGAGCACTTTCCAGGAACACCGGGGAGCTGTTTTTT. Translating gives CSARALSRNTGELFF.

This clonotype was seen ten or more times. The V call is TRBV29-1, the J call TRBJ2-2; 12 bases fit TRBD1. V shed 3 bases, J shed 6 bases, and the junction held 2 bases outside the gene matches. The CDR3 totals 14 residues. Germline CDR1 SQVTM, CDR2 ANQGSEA. CDR3 sequence reads: CSVEGQGASGELFF. CDR3 coding DNA: TGCAGCGTTGAGGGACAGGGGGCCTCCGGGGAGCTGTTTTTT.

This clonotype showed up many times. The chain carries TRBV7-2 and TRBJ2-7, with 8 positions matching TRBD2. The CDR3 totals 16 residues. The germline gives CDR1 SGHTA, CDR2 FQGNSA. V lost 6 bases to trimming and J lost 5 bases; unmatched junction nucleotides: 15. CDR3 residues: CASSYKGAGGDHEQYF. The DNA of the CDR3 is TGTGCCAGCAGTTATAAAGGCGCGGGAGGAGACCACGAGCAGTACTTC.

At least ten counts were recorded for this clonotype. The chain carries TRBV2 and TRBJ2-3, with D perhaps assigned TRBD1 or TRBD2 (5 bases each). V was shortened by 7 bases and J by 0 bases, with 11 bases between the two germline ends. The CDR3 runs 14 residues. The V gene's germline CDR1 is SNHLY and CDR2 FYNNEI. CDR3 coding DNA: TGTGCCAGCAAACGGGACCTCAGCACAGATACGCAGTATTTT. Amino acids: CASKRDLSTDTQYF.

The table lists this clonotype with many counts. The chain joins TRBV6-1 to TRBJ1-1, with no clear D. V dropped 2 bases and J dropped 3 bases, with 10 bases sitting between them. The CDR3 runs 14 residues. Germline V gene sequence: CDR1 MNHNS, CDR2 SASEGT. CDR3 amino acids: CASSERRRDTEAFF. As DNA, the CDR3 is TGTGCCAGCAGTGAACGGAGGCGTGACACTGAAGCTTTCTTT.

As to this clonotype: A far larger clone is one nucleotide away, so this likely arose from a read error. V is TRBV7-2 and J is TRBJ2-1; 7 bases align to TRBD2. The CDR3 extends over 17 amino acids. V shed 5 bases, J shed 7 bases, and the junction held 17 bases outside the gene matches. Germline CDR1 and CDR2: SGHTA and FQGNSA. CDR3 amino acids: CASSPSGLSGFRNEQFF. As DNA, the CDR3 is TGTGCCAGCAGCCCGTCGGGGCTTAGCGGGTTTAGGAATGAGCAGTTCTTC.

This clonotype was seen ten or more times. V usage is TRBV15 and J usage is TRBJ1-1; D uncertain. The ends were cut back, 0 bases at V and 0 bases at J, with 5 bases in the middle. Germline V gene data show CDR1 as LNHNV and CDR2 as YYDKDF (reference sequence). The CDR3 runs 14 residues. In DNA form, the CDR3 reads TGTGCCACCAGCAGAGAGTACTTGAACACTGAAGCTTTCTTT. Protein: CATSREYLNTEAFF.